The 4 T cell receptor beta chains in this list originate from one sample, sequenced in a study of cytomegalovirus exposure and HLA in healthy donors. Sequenced by immunoSEQ multiplex PCR; TCRdb stores in-frame clones only, minus some. The data contain some 150,000 clones, about 95% of them singletons. Source material: PBMCs. Receptor source: a man aged 18 to 29 in good health and CMV-seropositive.

V gene TRBV9 combines with J gene TRBJ2-1; 11 bases are a match to TRBD1. This CDR3 spans 16 amino acids. V trimming: 1 base; J trimming: 3 bases; junction bases outside the gene matches: 3. Germline CDR1 SGDLS, CDR2 YYNGEE. Here the CDR3 reads CASSVSGTGGYNEQFF. The CDR3 region has the DNA TGTGCCAGCAGCGTATCCGGGACAGGGGGCTACAATGAGCAGTTCTTC.

This clone has only one observation. The V and J genes are TRBV7-9 and TRBJ2-7, with a tentative D call TRBD1 (6 bases). The V and J ends lost 11 bases and 3 bases respectively, with 11 bases between them. Germline V gene lookup returns CDR1 SEHNR and CDR2 FQNEAQ (reference sequence). The CDR3 consists of 11 residues. The CDR3 sequence: CALGQNYEQYF. The CDR3 bases are TGTGCCCTAGGACAGAACTACGAGCAGTACTTC. Looking up the rest from reference TRBV7-9 and TRBJ2-7 gives the full variable domain: DTGVSQNPRHKITKRGQNVTFRCDPISEHNRLYWYRQTLGQGPEFLTYFQNEAQLEKSRLLSDRFSAERPKGSFSTLEIQRTEQGDSAMYLCALGQNYEQYFGPGTRLTVT.

This chain links TRBV5-1 with TRBJ2-5, with 8 bases lining up with TRBD2. V gave up 5 bases and J gave up 2 bases; unmatched junction bases: 5. This CDR3 has 14 amino acids. The germline V gene has CDR1 SGHRS and CDR2 YFSETQ. In nucleotides, the CDR3 is TGCGCCAGCAGACCCACTAGCGGACAAGAGACCCAGTACTTC. The encoded protein is CASRPTSGQETQYF.

This clone was seen just once. The V gene is TRBV7-9, the J gene TRBJ1-3; D possibly corresponds to TRBD1 (5 bases). The V gene lost 1 base and the J gene lost 3 bases, with 7 bases spanning the gap. Germline V gives CDR1 SEHNR, CDR2 FQNEAQ (reference sequence). The CDR3 is 14 amino acids. CDR3 bases: TGTGCCAGCAGCTTAGAAGACAGTGGAAACACCATATATTTT. This encodes CASSLEDSGNTIYF.